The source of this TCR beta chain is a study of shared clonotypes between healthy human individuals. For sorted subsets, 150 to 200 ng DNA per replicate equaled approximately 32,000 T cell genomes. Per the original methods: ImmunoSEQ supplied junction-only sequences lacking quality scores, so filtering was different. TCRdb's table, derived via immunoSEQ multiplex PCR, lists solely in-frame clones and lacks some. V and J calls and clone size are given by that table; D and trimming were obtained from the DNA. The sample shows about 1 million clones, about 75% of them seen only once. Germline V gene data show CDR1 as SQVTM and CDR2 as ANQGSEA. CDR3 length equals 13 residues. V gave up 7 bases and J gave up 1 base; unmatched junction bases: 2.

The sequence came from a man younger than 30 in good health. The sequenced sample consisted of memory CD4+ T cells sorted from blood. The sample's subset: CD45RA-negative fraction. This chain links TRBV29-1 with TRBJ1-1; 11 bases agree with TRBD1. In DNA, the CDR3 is TGCAGCGGCGGACAGGGGGCGAACACTGAAGCTTTCTTT. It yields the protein CSGGQGANTEAFF.